The clone carrying this TCR beta chain was counted many times. This sample was included in a study of T-cell reconstitution after alpha-beta-depleted transplantation in children. A TCRbeta library incorporating unique molecular identifiers was prepared. TCRdb passed the PCR reads through MiXCR, listing each CDR3 protein once. This sample has over 550,000 distinct CDR3 sequences; 10% occur once, and the top ten carry around 4%. The CDR3 is made up of 15 amino acids. Per germline, CDR1 MDHEN and CDR2 SYDVKM. The V and J ends lost 6 bases and 1 base, in that order; junction bases with no gene match: 7. The J gene is TRBJ2-7, the V gene TRBV28; 9 bases fit TRBD1. The receptor was derived from a human donor who donated a stem cell graft to a child with acute myeloid leukemia. The starting material was PBMCs from the stem cell graft donor, obtained from the stem cell graft. The CDR3: CASSPWGTGSYEQYF. CDR3 nucleotides: TGTGCCAGCAGCCCCTGGGGGACAGGGTCCTACGAGCAGTACTTC.